The next 3 T cell receptor beta chains were all read from a single sample in a study of blood T cell repertoires in COVID-19. This table comes from immunoSEQ multiplex PCR, and its TCRdb copy is limited to in-frame clones, with some not included. The table includes 150,000 to 200,000 clones, about four fifths detected once. Sequenced input: peripheral blood. The receptors were gathered from a woman aged 80 or over with COVID-19, enrolled during active disease.

The genes are TRBV15 and TRBJ1-2, with 10 positions matching TRBD1. V was pared by 5 bases and J by 4 bases, with 1 base of the junction left unmatched. The V gene's germline CDR1 is LNHNV and CDR2 YYDKDF (reference sequence). This CDR3 comprises 13 residues. The CDR3 DNA sequence: TGTGCCACCAGCGACAGGGGGCCCTATGGCTACACCTTC. Translated: CATSDRGPYGYTF.

The chain uses TRBV5-6 and TRBJ1-2, with D uncertain. The CDR3 runs 11 residues. V dropped 7 bases and J dropped 4 bases, with 8 bases sitting between them. Germline lookup yields CDR1 SGHDT and CDR2 YYEEEE. The CDR3 bases are TGTGCCAGCCGGAGGAGCTATGGCTACACCTTC. It is translated as CASRRSYGYTF.

This rearrangement joins TRBV6-5 to TRBJ1-1; 12 positions match TRBD1. The CDR3 totals 15 residues. Trimming removed 6 bases from V and 1 base from J; junction bases left unmatched: 3. Germline CDR1 and CDR2: MNHEY and SVGAGI. CDR3 region: CASRPGQGANTEAFF. For the CDR3, the DNA is TGTGCCAGCAGACCGGGACAGGGGGCGAACACTGAAGCTTTCTTT.